The clone carrying this TCR beta chain was seen once. This sample was taken from a study of T cells in localized non-small cell lung cancer. Per germline, CDR1 SGHNT and CDR2 YYREEE (reference sequence). Unmatched junction bases numbered 3, after V lost 4 bases and J lost 4 bases. This CDR3 is 14 amino acids long. Clones were sequenced by immunoSEQ multiplex PCR, and TCRdb holds only the in-frame ones, with some missing. The sample comprises around 80,000 clones, about 78% of which are singletons, and roughly a fifth rests with the top ten. V usage is TRBV5-4 and J usage is TRBJ2-1; 9 bases agree with TRBD1. The sequence was obtained from a man between 40 and 70 years old with stage II squamous cell lung carcinoma. Source: PBMCs, taken before any cancer treatment. CDR3 sequence reads: CASSRGQGYNEQFF. The CDR3 DNA sequence: TGTGCCAGCAGCCGAGGACAGGGGTACAATGAGCAGTTCTTC.